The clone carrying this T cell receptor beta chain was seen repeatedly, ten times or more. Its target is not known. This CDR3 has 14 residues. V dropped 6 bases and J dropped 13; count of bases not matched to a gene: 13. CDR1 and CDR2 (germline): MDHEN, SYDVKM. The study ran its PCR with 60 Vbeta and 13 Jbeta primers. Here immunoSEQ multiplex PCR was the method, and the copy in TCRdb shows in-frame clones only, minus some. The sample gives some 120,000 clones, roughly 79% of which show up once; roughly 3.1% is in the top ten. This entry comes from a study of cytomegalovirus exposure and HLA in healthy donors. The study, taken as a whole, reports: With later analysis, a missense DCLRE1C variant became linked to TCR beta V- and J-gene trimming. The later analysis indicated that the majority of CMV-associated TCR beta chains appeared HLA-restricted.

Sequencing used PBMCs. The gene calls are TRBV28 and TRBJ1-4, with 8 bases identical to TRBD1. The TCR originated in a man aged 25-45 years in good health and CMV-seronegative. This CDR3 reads CASRSSPGQAILFF. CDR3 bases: TGTGCCAGCAGATCATCTCCGGGACAGGCGATACTGTTTTTT.